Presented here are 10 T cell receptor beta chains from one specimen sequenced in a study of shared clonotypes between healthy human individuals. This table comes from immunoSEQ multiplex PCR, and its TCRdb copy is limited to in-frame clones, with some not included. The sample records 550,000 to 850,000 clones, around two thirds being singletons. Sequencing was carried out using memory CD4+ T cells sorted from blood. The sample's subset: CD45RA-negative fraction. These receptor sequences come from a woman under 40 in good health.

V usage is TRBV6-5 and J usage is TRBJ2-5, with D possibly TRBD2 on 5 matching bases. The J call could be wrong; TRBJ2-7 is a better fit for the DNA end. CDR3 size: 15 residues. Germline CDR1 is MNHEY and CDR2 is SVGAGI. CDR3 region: CASSSPSRSSYEQYF. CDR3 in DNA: TGTGCCAGCAGTTCACCTAGCAGGAGCTCCTACGAGCAGTACTTC.

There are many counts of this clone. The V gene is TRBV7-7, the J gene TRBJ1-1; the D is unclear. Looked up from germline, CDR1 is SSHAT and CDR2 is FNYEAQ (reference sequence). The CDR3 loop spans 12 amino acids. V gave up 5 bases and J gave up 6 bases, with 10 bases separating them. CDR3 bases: TGTGCCAGCAGCCCACTGGGAGCTGAAGCTTTCTTT. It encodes CASSPLGAEAFF.

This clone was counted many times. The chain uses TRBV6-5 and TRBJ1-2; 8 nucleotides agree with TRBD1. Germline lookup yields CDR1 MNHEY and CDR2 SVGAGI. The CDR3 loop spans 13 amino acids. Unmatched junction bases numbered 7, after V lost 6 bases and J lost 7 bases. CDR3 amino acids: CASSRQGKSGYTF. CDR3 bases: TGTGCCAGCAGCAGACAGGGGAAGAGTGGCTACACCTTC.

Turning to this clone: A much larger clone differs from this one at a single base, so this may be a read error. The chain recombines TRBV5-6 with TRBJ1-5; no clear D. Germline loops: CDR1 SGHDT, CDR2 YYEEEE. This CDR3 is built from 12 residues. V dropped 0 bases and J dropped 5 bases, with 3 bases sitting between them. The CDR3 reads CASSLADQPQHF. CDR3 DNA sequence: TGTGCCAGCAGCTTGGCCGATCAGCCCCAGCATTTT. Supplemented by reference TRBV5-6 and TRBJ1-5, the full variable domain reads DAGVTQSPTHLIKTRGQQVTLRCSPKSGHDTVSWYQQALGQGPQFIFQYYEEEERQRGNFPDRFSGHQFPNYSSELNVNALLLGDSALYLCASSLADQPQHFGDGTRLSIL.

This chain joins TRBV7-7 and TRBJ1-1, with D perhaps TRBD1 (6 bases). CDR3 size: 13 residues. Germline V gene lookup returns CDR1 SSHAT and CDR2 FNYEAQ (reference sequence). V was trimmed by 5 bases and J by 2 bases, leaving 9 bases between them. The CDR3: CASSADRNTEAFF. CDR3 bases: TGTGCCAGCAGCGCGGACAGAAACACTGAAGCTTTCTTT.

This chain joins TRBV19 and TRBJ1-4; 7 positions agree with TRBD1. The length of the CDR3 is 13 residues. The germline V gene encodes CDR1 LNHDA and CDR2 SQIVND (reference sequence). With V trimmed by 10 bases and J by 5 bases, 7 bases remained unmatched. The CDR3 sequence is CATGQLLNEKLFF. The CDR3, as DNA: TGTGCCACGGGACAGCTGTTAAATGAAAAACTGTTTTTT.

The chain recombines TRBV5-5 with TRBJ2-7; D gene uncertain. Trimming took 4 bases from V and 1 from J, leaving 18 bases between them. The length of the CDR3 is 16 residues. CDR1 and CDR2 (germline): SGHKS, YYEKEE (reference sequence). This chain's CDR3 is CASSPKLAGLSYEQYF. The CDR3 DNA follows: TGTGCCAGCAGCCCGAAACTGGCAGGCCTTTCCTACGAGCAGTACTTC.

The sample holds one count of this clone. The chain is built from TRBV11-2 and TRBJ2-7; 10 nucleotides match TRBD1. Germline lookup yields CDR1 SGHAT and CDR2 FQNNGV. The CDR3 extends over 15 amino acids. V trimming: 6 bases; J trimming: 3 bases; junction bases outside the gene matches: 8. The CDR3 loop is CASSLTGQGFYEQYF. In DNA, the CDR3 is TGTGCCAGCAGTTTAACGGGACAGGGGTTCTACGAGCAGTACTTC.

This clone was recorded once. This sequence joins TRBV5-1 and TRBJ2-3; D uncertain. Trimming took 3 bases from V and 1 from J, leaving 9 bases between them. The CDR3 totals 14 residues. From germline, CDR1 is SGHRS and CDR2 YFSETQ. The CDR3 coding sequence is TGCGCCAGCAGCTCCTACATGGGCACAGATACGCAGTATTTT. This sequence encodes CASSSYMGTDTQYF.

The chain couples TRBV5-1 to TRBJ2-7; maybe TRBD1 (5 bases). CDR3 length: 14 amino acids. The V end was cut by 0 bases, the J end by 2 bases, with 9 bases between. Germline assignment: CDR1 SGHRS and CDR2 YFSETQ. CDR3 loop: CASSLALGPYEQYF. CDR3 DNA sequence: TGCGCCAGCAGCTTGGCCTTGGGGCCCTACGAGCAGTACTTC. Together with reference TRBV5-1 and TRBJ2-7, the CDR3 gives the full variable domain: KAGVTQTPRYLIKTRGQQVTLSCSPISGHRSVSWYQQTPGQGLQFLFEYFSETQRNKGNFPGRFSGRQFSNSRSEMNVSTLELGDSALYLCASSLALGPYEQYFGPGTRLTVT.